There are a few counts of the clone carrying this T cell receptor (beta chain). This sample stems from a study of blood T cell repertoires in COVID-19. Across the whole study: Researchers got acute and convalescent COVID-19 samples from the United States, Italy and Spain. The cDNA or gDNA used as material had been derived from T cells, B-cell-depleted T cells, or PBMCs.

J was trimmed by 7 bases and V by 5 bases; bases with no gene match: 8. The CDR3 sequence is 15 residues long. Germline lookup yields CDR1 LNHDA and CDR2 SQIVND (reference sequence). In the authors' methods: Quantification of nucleated cells was approximated via reference gene primer amplification. Some clones are missing from TCRdb's copy, which holds only in-frame ones; the method was immunoSEQ multiplex PCR. Clone size and the V and J calls come from that table; the DNA yielded D and trimming. This repertoire shows about 80,000 clones, around 88% found once; its top ten account for roughly 36%. The V gene is TRBV19, the J gene TRBJ1-5; 10 bases are shared with TRBD1. The source is a man older than 75 with active or convalescent COVID-19. Source material: peripheral blood. The CDR3 coding sequence is TGTGCCAGTAGTGACCGGACAGGGGGTATGCAGCCCCAGCATTTT. Protein sequence: CASSDRTGGMQPQHF.